Listed below are T cell receptor beta chains from one sample, sequenced in a study of blood T cell repertoires in COVID-19. Using immunoSEQ multiplex PCR, the repertoire was profiled, and TCRdb retains in-frame clones only, with some absent. The sample contains roughly 220,000 clones, 80% to 85% of which appear only once. The specimen sequenced was peripheral blood. These receptors came from a man aged 25 to 40 with active or convalescent COVID-19. The CDR3 runs from the conserved cysteine through the conserved F or W. A D gene is named only where the DNA matches it firmly. The size of a clone is reported for some rows only, either as once, few or many, or as a class for expanded clones.

clone size	D gene	V gene	CDR3 length	J gene	CDR3 DNA	CDR3 protein
-	TRBD2	TRBV27	15	TRBJ2-2	TGTGCCAGCAGTTTCGGGGGTAGCGGGGCCGGGGAGCTGTTTTTT	CASSFGGSGAGELFF
few	-	TRBV7-2	14	TRBJ1-1	TGTGCCAGCAGCCCAACCCCGGGGGGAACTGAAGCTTTCTTT	CASSPTPGGTEAFF
-	-	TRBV3-1/TRBV3-2	14	TRBJ2-3	TGTGCCAGCAGCCACCGGGACTTCACAGATACGCAGTATTTT	CASSHRDFTDTQYF
-	-	TRBV7-8	15	TRBJ1-5	TGTGCCAGCAGCGCCCAGGGACTTAGCAATCAGCCCCAGCATTTT	CASSAQGLSNQPQHF
-	-	TRBV11-2	17	TRBJ1-3	TGTGCCAGCAGCTTAAGGGGGACGTGGAACTCTGGAAACACCATATATTTT	CASSLRGTWNSGNTIYF
-	TRBD1	TRBV7-8	14	TRBJ1-6	TGTGCCAGCAGCATCCAGACAGGGAATTCACCCCTCCACTTT	CASSIQTGNSPLHF
-	-	TRBV6-6	15	TRBJ1-6	TGTGCCAGCAGTTACTCCGGGTCCAAAAATTCACCCCTCCACTTT	CASSYSGSKNSPLHF
-	-	TRBV20-1	11	TRBJ1-2	TGCAGTGCGTCACAGAACTATGGCTACACCTTC	CSASQNYGYTF
-	TRBD1	TRBV29-1	14	TRBJ2-3	TGCAGCGTTGGGACAGGGGGCGGGTCAGATACGCAGTATTTT	CSVGTGGGSDTQYF
-	TRBD1	TRBV12-3/TRBV12-4	13	TRBJ1-2	TGTGCCAGCAGTTTCGACCGACAGGGGGTGAGCACCTTC	CASSFDRQGVSTF
-	-	TRBV15	14	TRBJ1-5	TGTGCCTCCTCGCCCCGACTTCTTAATCAGCCCCAGCATTTT	CASSPRLLNQPQHF
once	TRBD1	TRBV29-1	13	TRBJ1-5	TGCAGCGTGTTGACAGGGCCTAATCAGCCCCAGCATTTT	CSVLTGPNQPQHF
-	-	TRBV9	15	TRBJ2-7	TGTGCCAGCAGCGCGGGGAATGACGGTACCTACGAGCAGTACTTC	CASSAGNDGTYEQYF
-	-	TRBV18	15	TRBJ1-1	TGTGCCAGCTCACCGCCGGAGGCACTGAACACTGAAGCTTTCTTT	CASSPPEALNTEAFF
-	TRBD1	TRBV19	14	TRBJ1-4	TGTGCCAGTACCCTGACAGGGACGGGGGAAAAACTGTTTTTT	CASTLTGTGEKLFF
-	TRBD1	TRBV24-1	15	TRBJ2-7	TGTGCCACCAGTGACCACCGAACAGGGGGTTACGAGCAGTACTTC	CATSDHRTGGYEQYF
-	TRBD2	TRBV4-1	18	TRBJ2-7	TGCGCCAGCAGCCCCCGAACTGCTAGCGGGGGCCCTCCTGGGGAGCAGTACTTC	CASSPRTASGGPPGEQYF
-	TRBD1	TRBV9	15	TRBJ1-2	TGTGCCAGCAGCGTAGTAAGGGGACAGAACTATGGCTACACCTTC	CASSVVRGQNYGYTF
-	-	TRBV14	15	TRBJ1-4	TGTGCCAGCAGCCAAGTGCGGGGCCCTAATGAAAAACTGTTTTTT	CASSQVRGPNEKLFF
-	TRBD2	TRBV28	14	TRBJ2-7	TGTGCCAGCAGTCCGGGGGACTACTCCTACGAGCAGTACTTC	CASSPGDYSYEQYF
-	TRBD1	TRBV27	14	TRBJ1-5	TGTGCCAGCAGTCACCGGGACAGGGGTCAGCCCCAGCATTTT	CASSHRDRGQPQHF
-	-	TRBV15	14	TRBJ2-7	TGTGCCACCAGCAGAGAGGGCGTAATCTACGAGCAGTACTTC	CATSREGVIYEQYF
-	TRBD2	TRBV30	13	TRBJ2-1	TGTGCCTGGAGTGTGATAGCGGGGAGTGAGCAGTTCTTC	CAWSVIAGSEQFF
-	-	TRBV28	11	TRBJ2-5	TGTGCCAGCACCATCGGGGAGACCCAGTACTTC	CASTIGETQYF
-	TRBD2	TRBV19	19	TRBJ2-2	TGTGCCAGTAGTTCCCATTATTCCCAGTTTAGCGGGAACGTCGGGGAGCTGTTTTTT	CASSSHYSQFSGNVGELFF
-	-	TRBV28	14	TRBJ1-2	TGTGCCAGCAGTTTACTCGACAGCAACTATGGCTACACCTTC	CASSLLDSNYGYTF
-	-	TRBV7-2	16	TRBJ1-3	TGTGCCAGCAGCTTAGGTCTTCGGACAGCTGGAAACACCATATATTTT	CASSLGLRTAGNTIYF
once	-	TRBV5-6	13	TRBJ1-2	TGTGCCAGCAGCTTGGGGAGGCTGAGTGGCTACACCTTC	CASSLGRLSGYTF
-	TRBD2	TRBV18	17	TRBJ2-1	TGTGCCAGCTCACCAAAGGCTAGCGGGGGGGCAACGTTAGAGCAGTTCTTC	CASSPKASGGATLEQFF
-	-	TRBV5-1	16	TRBJ1-3	TGCGCCAGCAGCTTAGCCCTCGGGGGGACTGGAAACACCATATATTTT	CASSLALGGTGNTIYF
-	TRBD1	TRBV11-2	16	TRBJ2-1	TGTGCCAGCAGCTTAGTGAAGGGGGCAAGCTACAATGAGCAGTTCTTC	CASSLVKGASYNEQFF
-	TRBD2	TRBV7-6	17	TRBJ2-1	TGTGCCAACGACAACCTGGGACTAGCGGGGGGTTACAATGAGCAGTTCTTC	CANDNLGLAGGYNEQFF
-	-	TRBV2	11	TRBJ1-2	TGTGCCAGCAGGCGGGCCTATGGCTACACCTTC	CASRRAYGYTF
-	-	TRBV27	15	TRBJ2-5	TGTGCCAGCAGTTTATATAGGGGTGTGGAGGAGACCCAGTACTTC	CASSLYRGVEETQYF
-	-	TRBV18	14	TRBJ2-4	TGTGCCAGCTCACCTCGGGGAACCAAAAACATTCAGTACTTC	CASSPRGTKNIQYF
-	TRBD2	TRBV28	16	TRBJ2-4	TGTGCCAGCAGCCCCCAATTGGGGGGGGTCAAAAACATTCAGTACTTC	CASSPQLGGVKNIQYF
-	-	TRBV3-1/TRBV3-2	11	TRBJ1-2	TGTGCCAGCAGTAGGGGTGAGGGCTACACCTTC	CASSRGEGYTF
-	TRBD2	TRBV18	16	TRBJ2-2	TGTGCCAGCTCACCCGCCAGCGGGAGGACCACCGGGGAGCTGTTTTTT	CASSPASGRTTGELFF
-	-	TRBV4-3	17	TRBJ1-3	TGCGCCAGCAGCCAAGATCCCCCAGGGCGATCTGGAAACACCATATATTTT	CASSQDPPGRSGNTIYF
-	-	TRBV7-8	12	TRBJ2-7	TGTGCCAGCAGCTTTTTACAGGGCCAGCAGTACTTC	CASSFLQGQQYF
-	-	TRBV27	17	TRBJ1-2	TGTGCCAGCAGTTTTCGCCCCGCAGGGGTGCGCGGCTATGGCTACACCTTC	CASSFRPAGVRGYGYTF
once	TRBD1	TRBV28	14	TRBJ1-2	TGTGCCAGCAGTCTTACAGGGGTTTACTATGGCTACACCTTC	CASSLTGVYYGYTF